The 20 T cell receptor beta chains below were found in one sample sequenced in a study of cytomegalovirus exposure and HLA in healthy donors. Primers for the PCR totalled 60 Vbeta and 13 Jbeta. Profiling relied on immunoSEQ multiplex PCR, and the TCRdb table lists in-frame clones only, not all of them. The sample contains a few hundred thousand clones, about 75% of which appear only once. Sequencing was carried out using PBMCs. These receptors came from a man aged 18 to 29 in good health and CMV-seronegative.

The J gene is TRBJ1-1, the V gene TRBV29-1, with D perhaps TRBD1 (5 bases). Germline lookup yields CDR1 SQVTM and CDR2 ANQGSEA. V lost 7 bases, J lost 6 bases, and 21 bases lay in between. The CDR3 runs 14 residues. The CDR3 protein is CSAKASYGGSEAFF. The CDR3 DNA reads as TGCAGCGCTAAAGCTTCCTACGGGGGGTCTGAAGCTTTCTTT.

A single count supports this clone. This rearrangement joins TRBV5-1 to TRBJ2-1, with 8 bases fitting TRBD2. Germline assignment: CDR1 SGHRS and CDR2 YFSETQ. The length of the CDR3 is 15 residues. V gave up 4 bases and J gave up 9 bases; unmatched junction bases: 12. Here the CDR3 reads CASSPGTSPPPEQFF. The CDR3 region has the DNA TGCGCCAGCAGCCCTGGGACTAGTCCCCCCCCTGAGCAGTTCTTC.

The CDR3 coding sequence is TGTGCCAGCAGTTTCCCGTCCAGCGGGACCTACGAGCAGTACTTC. This gives the protein CASSFPSSGTYEQYF. This chain joins TRBV28 and TRBJ2-7, with TRBD2 matching 7 bases. Germline CDR1 reads MDHEN; CDR2 reads SYDVKM. The CDR3 has 15 residues. Trimming cost V 3 bases and J 2 bases; bases outside gene matches: 7.

The chain's CDR3 is CASSEGTGNNQPQHF. The CDR3 DNA follows: TGTGCCAGCAGTGAAGGGACAGGGAACAATCAGCCCCAGCATTTT. V gene TRBV2 combines with J gene TRBJ1-5; 8 bases line up with TRBD1. V lost 1 base and J lost 3; bases outside the gene matches: 2. The CDR3 spans 15 residues. Germline assignment: CDR1 SNHLY and CDR2 FYNNEI. Looking up the rest from reference TRBV2 and TRBJ1-5 gives the full variable domain: EPEVTQTPSHQVTQMGQEVILRCVPISNHLYFYWYRQILGQKVEFLVSFYNNEISEKSEIFDDQFSVERPDGSNFTLKIRSTKLEDSAMYFCASSEGTGNNQPQHFGDGTRLSIL.

V gene TRBV30 combines with J gene TRBJ2-2, with D perhaps TRBD1 (6 bases). This CDR3 is 15 amino acids long. V was clipped by 2 bases and J by 5 bases, with 15 bases between them. The germline V gene encodes CDR1 GTSNPN and CDR2 SVGIG (reference sequence). CDR3 sequence reads: CAWSWRWGQTGELFF. The CDR3 DNA follows: TGTGCCTGGAGTTGGCGTTGGGGGCAGACCGGGGAGCTGTTTTTT.

This chain joins TRBV20-1 and TRBJ1-6; D perhaps matches TRBD1 (6 bases). The V end was cut by 5 bases, the J end by 8 bases, with 7 bases between. The CDR3 runs 11 residues. Looked up from germline, CDR1 is DFQATT and CDR2 is SNEGSKA (reference sequence). CDR3 protein: CSAYRDSPLHF. As DNA, the CDR3 is TGCAGTGCTTACAGGGATTCACCCCTCCACTTT.

This clone was seen a handful of times. The rearrangement uses TRBV2 and TRBJ1-1; 9 bases map to TRBD1. Trimming cost V 7 bases and J 8 bases; bases outside gene matches: 11. This CDR3 has 14 residues. CDR1 and CDR2 from the germline V gene are SNHLY and FYNNEI. CDR3 DNA: TGTGCCAGCACCGTTGGGACAGGGCATCGGGAAGCTTTCTTT. Protein sequence: CASTVGTGHREAFF.

The chain uses TRBV2 and TRBJ2-2, with 7 nucleotides matching TRBD2. Losses at the gene ends were 3 bases for V and 5 bases for J; bases not matched to a gene: 3. CDR1 and CDR2 (germline): SNHLY, FYNNEI. There are 14 residues in the CDR3. CDR3: CASSESGGTGELFF. The CDR3 nucleotides are TGTGCCAGCAGTGAGTCCGGGGGGACCGGGGAGCTGTTTTTT.

The V and J genes are TRBV4-1 and TRBJ2-7; D ambiguous. In germline, CDR1 is MGHRA, CDR2 YSYEKL. The CDR3 is 15 residues long. V lost 0 bases to trimming and J lost 0 bases, with 9 bases between them. The DNA for the CDR3 is TGCGCCAGCAGCCAAGAATCTAGACGCTCCTACGAGCAGTACTTC. It encodes CASSQESRRSYEQYF.

The V gene is TRBV10-3, the J gene TRBJ2-7; 8 bases are a match to TRBD2. CDR3 length: 17 residues. V was pared by 4 bases and J by 0 bases, with 11 bases of the junction left unmatched. Looked up from germline, CDR1 is ENHRY and CDR2 is SYGVKD. CDR3 coding DNA: TGTGCCATCAGTGGCAGTCCCCAGCGGGGGTACTCCTACGAGCAGTACTTC. Its protein product is CAISGSPQRGYSYEQYF.

A word on this clone: Its ends do not fully match the called genes, so a read error is possible. The V and J genes are TRBV7-9 and TRBJ2-7; the match to TRBD2 covers 13 bases. Per the germline V gene, CDR1 is SEHNR and CDR2 is FQNEAQ (reference sequence). The CDR3 totals 16 residues. The CDR3 loop reads CSSSDWGLAGNYEQYF. CDR3 nucleotides: TGTTCCAGCAGCGACTGGGGACTAGCGGGGAACTACGAGCAGTACTTC.

V and J are TRBV7-3 and TRBJ1-3; 10 nucleotides align to TRBD1. CDR3 length: 14 amino acids. V was pared by 5 bases and J by 6 bases, with 4 bases of the junction left unmatched. CDR1 is SGHTA, CDR2 FQGTGA, per germline. CDR3 DNA sequence: TGTGCCAGCAGCCCTGGGACAGGGGAAAACACCATATATTTT. It encodes CASSPGTGENTIYF.

V usage is TRBV7-2 and J usage is TRBJ2-1, with 7 nucleotides matching TRBD1. J gave up 2 bases and V 4 bases, and 5 bases lay outside the gene matches. CDR3 length: 15 amino acids. The V gene's germline CDR1 is SGHTA and CDR2 FQGNSA. This CDR3 is CASSSEGGAYNEQFF. The CDR3 nucleotides read TGTGCCAGCAGCTCAGAAGGGGGCGCCTACAATGAGCAGTTCTTC.

This clone was detected only once. The chain joins TRBV5-5 to TRBJ1-2; D is perhaps TRBD1 (5 bases). CDR3 length equals 15 residues. The V end was cut by 3 bases, the J end by 8 bases, with 20 bases between. Germline V gene sequence: CDR1 SGHKS, CDR2 YYEKEE (reference sequence). CDR3 loop: CASSSEPAGQGGYTF. In DNA form, the CDR3 reads TGTGCCAGCAGCTCCGAGCCAGCCGGCCAGGGAGGCTACACCTTC.

This clone was recorded a few times. The chain joins TRBV2 to TRBJ1-4; 10 bases line up with TRBD1. The junction had 16 bases not matched to a gene; V was cut back by 6 bases and J by 6 bases. The CDR3 loop spans 18 amino acids. Germline V gene sequence: CDR1 SNHLY, CDR2 FYNNEI. Here the CDR3 reads CASSQSGTGDARDEKLFF. DNA of the CDR3: TGTGCCAGCAGCCAATCCGGGACAGGGGACGCGAGGGATGAAAAACTGTTTTTT.

This clone was picked up a small number of times. V is TRBV6-5 and J is TRBJ2-7; TRBD1 matches 9 bases. V lost 7 bases, J lost 6 bases, and 7 bases stayed unmatched. The CDR3 length is 13 residues. CDR1 MNHEY and CDR2 SVGAGI come from the germline V gene. CDR3 DNA: TGTGCCAGCAAAGCGGGGACAGGGTCCGAGCAGTACTTC. Translated: CASKAGTGSEQYF.

The V and J genes are TRBV19 and TRBJ1-1; D not certain. Germline lookup yields CDR1 LNHDA and CDR2 SQIVND (reference sequence). This CDR3 spans 15 amino acids. The V and J ends lost 2 bases and 2 bases respectively, with 12 bases between them. For the CDR3, the DNA is TGTGCCAGTAGTATAACCTGGGCAGGAAACACTGAAGCTTTCTTT. Translation: CASSITWAGNTEAFF.

This clone was counted between two and nine times. This chain connects TRBV27 to TRBJ2-7; 8 nucleotides line up with TRBD1. Germline loops: CDR1 MNHEY, CDR2 SMNVEV (reference sequence). The CDR3 is made up of 14 amino acids. V trimming: 4 bases; J trimming: 1 base; junction bases outside the gene matches: 3. The CDR3 reads CASSSWDRSYEQYF. Written as DNA, the CDR3 is TGTGCCAGCAGTTCTTGGGACAGGTCCTACGAGCAGTACTTC.

In this sample, this clone turned up once. The CDR3 DNA is TGTGCCAGCAGCTTAGGGGCAGGGCGTAAAAACACTGAAGCTTTCTTT. This encodes CASSLGAGRKNTEAFF. The chain recombines TRBV7-9 with TRBJ1-1; the D gene is possibly TRBD1 (5 bases). Trimming stripped 1 base from V and 2 bases from J, with 14 bases between. This CDR3 is 16 amino acids long. Germline V CDR1 and CDR2: SEHNR, FQNEAQ (reference sequence).

The chain carries TRBV27 and TRBJ2-2; D not certain. Germline CDR1 is MNHEY and CDR2 is SMNVEV (reference sequence). Trimming removed 7 bases from V and 4 bases from J, with 10 bases in between. This CDR3 has 13 amino acids. The CDR3 loop reads CASTSRGTGELFF. CDR3 DNA: TGTGCCAGCACGAGTCGAGGCACCGGGGAGCTGTTTTTT.